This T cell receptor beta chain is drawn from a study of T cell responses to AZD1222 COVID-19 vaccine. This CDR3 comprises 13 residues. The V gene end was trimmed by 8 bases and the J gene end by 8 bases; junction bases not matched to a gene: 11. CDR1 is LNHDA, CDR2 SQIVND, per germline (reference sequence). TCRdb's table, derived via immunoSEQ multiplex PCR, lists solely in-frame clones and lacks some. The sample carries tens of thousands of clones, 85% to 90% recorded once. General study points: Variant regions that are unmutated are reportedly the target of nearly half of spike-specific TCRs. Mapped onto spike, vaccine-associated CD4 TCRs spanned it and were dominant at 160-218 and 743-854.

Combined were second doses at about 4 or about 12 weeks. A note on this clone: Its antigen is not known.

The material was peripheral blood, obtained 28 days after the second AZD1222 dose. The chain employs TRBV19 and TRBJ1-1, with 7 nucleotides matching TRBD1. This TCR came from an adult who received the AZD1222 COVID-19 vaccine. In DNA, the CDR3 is TGTGCCAGTTCTCTTCAACAGGGGCGCGAAGCTTTCTTT. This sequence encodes CASSLQQGREAFF.